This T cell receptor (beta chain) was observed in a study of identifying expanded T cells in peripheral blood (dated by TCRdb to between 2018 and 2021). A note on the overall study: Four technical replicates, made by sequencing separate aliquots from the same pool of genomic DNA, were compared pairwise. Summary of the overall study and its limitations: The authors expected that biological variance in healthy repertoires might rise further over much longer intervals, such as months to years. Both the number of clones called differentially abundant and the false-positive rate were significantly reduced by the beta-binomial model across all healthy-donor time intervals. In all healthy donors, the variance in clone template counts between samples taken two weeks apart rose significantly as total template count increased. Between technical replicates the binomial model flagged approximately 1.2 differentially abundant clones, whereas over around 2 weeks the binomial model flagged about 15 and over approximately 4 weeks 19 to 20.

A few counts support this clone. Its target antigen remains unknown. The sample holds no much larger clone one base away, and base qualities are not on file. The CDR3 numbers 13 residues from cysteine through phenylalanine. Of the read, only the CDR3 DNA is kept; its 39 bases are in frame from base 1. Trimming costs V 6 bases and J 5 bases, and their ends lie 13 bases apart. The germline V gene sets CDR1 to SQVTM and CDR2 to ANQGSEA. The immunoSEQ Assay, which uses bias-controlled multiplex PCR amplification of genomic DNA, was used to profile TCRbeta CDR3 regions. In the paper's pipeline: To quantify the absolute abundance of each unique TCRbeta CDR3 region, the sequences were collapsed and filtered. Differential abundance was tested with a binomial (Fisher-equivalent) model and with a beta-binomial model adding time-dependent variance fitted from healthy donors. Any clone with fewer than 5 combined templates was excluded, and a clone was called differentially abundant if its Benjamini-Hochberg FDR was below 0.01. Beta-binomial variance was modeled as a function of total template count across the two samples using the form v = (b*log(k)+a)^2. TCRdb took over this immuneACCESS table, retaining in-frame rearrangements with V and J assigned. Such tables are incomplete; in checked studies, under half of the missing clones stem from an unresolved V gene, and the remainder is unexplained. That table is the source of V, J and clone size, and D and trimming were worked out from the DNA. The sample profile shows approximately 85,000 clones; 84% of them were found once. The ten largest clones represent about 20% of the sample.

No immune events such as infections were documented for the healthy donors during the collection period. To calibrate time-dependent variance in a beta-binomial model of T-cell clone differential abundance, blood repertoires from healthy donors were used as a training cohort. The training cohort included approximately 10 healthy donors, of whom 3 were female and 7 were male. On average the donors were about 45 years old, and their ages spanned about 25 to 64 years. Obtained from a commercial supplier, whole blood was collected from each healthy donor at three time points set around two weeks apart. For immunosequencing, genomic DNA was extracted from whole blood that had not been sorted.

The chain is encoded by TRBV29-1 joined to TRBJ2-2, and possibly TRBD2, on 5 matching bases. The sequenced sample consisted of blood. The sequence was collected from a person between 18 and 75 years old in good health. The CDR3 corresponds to CSVSLSGTGELFF. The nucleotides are TGCAGCGTCTCATTGTCGGGGACCGGGGAGCTGTTTTTT.